This T cell receptor (beta chain) was captured in a study of blood T cell repertoires in COVID-19 (dated by TCRdb to about 2020). Broadly, across the study: Collaborator samples came from the United States, Italy and Spain and covered acute and convalescent phases of COVID-19. The prospective study material was composed of cDNA or gDNA derived from T cells, B-cell-depleted T cells, or PBMCs. The sample metadata nearly always contained a de-identified subject ID, COVID-19 status, age in years and sex. Where available, HLA class I and class II types were taken from metadata supplied by the sample provider and were not determined by assay-based typing. The repertoires were made available in a free public database intended to serve as a resource for research on the immune response to SARS-CoV-2. Deeply sampled blood TCRbeta repertoires from subjects exposed to, actively infected with, or recovered from COVID-19 were included in the dataset. The samples were drawn from the first 160 participants of the ongoing ImmuneRACE study and from about 1,200 subjects provided by 6 global collaborators. Study-level results and caveats: Clinical and demographic metadata were provided uncurated, with the amount varying by source and participant.

TCRbeta CDR3 regions were amplified from genomic DNA using the immunoSEQ Assay, a bias-controlled multiplex PCR. From the authors' description of their analysis: The number of nucleated cells in each sample was estimated from the amplification of reference gene primers within the assay. Sequence reads were collapsed and filtered to measure the absolute abundance of every unique TCRbeta CDR3 rearrangement. Productive Simpson clonality was computed per sample as the square root of Simpson's diversity index over productive rearrangements. TCRdb carries this immuneACCESS record with in-frame sequences only. Its versions omit some clonotypes, under half of them owing to an unresolved V gene in the studies checked, with the rest unexplained. The V and J calls and the clone size are those of that table, but D and trimming were determined from the DNA. The sample yields 43,000 or so clones; around 90% were counted once. The ten largest clones capture about 9.2% of the sample.

Each collaborating institution followed its own protocols to collect whole blood in K2EDTA tubes. For TCRbeta analysis, collaborators shipped samples as frozen whole blood, isolated PBMCs, or DNA extracted from either of those sample types. For this clone: The clone's antigen remains unknown. No per-base quality is available; no much larger clone lies one base away.

Cut back by 5 bases and 9 bases, the V and J ends lie 14 bases apart. The CDR3 runs 13 amino acids, cysteine and phenylalanine included. The DNA shown is the 39-base CDR3, in frame from base 1. CDR1 and CDR2, looked up from the germline V gene, are MDHEN and SYDVKM. This TCR derives from a woman of 80 years or more with active COVID-19. Sequencing used peripheral blood. The V and J segments used are TRBV28 and TRBJ2-1; TRBD2 could be the D gene, as 5 bases match. The CDR3 has the sequence CASSPRVGAEQFF. At the DNA level, the sequence is TGTGCCAGCAGTCCGAGGGTTGGTGCTGAGCAGTTCTTC.